The 27 T cell receptor beta chains below come from one sample, sequenced in a study of blood T cells in healthy people across ages. A second PCR, run for about 6 to 11 cycles, used a sample-barcoded 5' primer plus a J-beta primer mix. Using its own MiXCR run on the 5' RACE reads, TCRdb lists one record per CDR3 protein. The data hold about 840,000 distinct CDR3 sequences, with about 28% observed a single time. The same sample was also studied in work on T cells of mothers and their children.

Sequencing input: blood. These TCRs come from a woman aged 40 to 55 in good health.

This clonotype was observed at least ten times. The chain carries TRBV7-8 and TRBJ2-5; D ambiguous. V dropped 1 base and J dropped 3 bases, with 6 bases sitting between them. Germline lookup yields CDR1 SGHVS and CDR2 FQNEAQ. This CDR3 comprises 13 residues. The CDR3 loop reads CASSLGEEETQYF. CDR3 coding DNA: TGTGCCAGCAGCTTAGGGGAAGAAGAGACCCAGTACTTC.

The chain is built from TRBV4-2 and TRBJ1-2; the match to TRBD1 covers 7 bases. Germline V CDR1 and CDR2: LGHNA, YNFKEQ. Germline trimming cut 0 bases from V and 0 bases from J; bases unmatched to any gene: 7. This CDR3 comprises 17 residues. The CDR3 sequence: CASSQDRGTVANYGYTF. CDR3 DNA: TGTGCCAGCAGCCAAGATCGGGGGACAGTTGCTAACTATGGCTACACCTTC.

The table lists this clonotype with a few counts. The gene calls are TRBV19 and TRBJ2-5, with 9 bases matching TRBD1. The CDR3 contains 14 residues. V trimming: 10 bases; J trimming: 5 bases; junction bases outside the gene matches: 11. Germline assignment: CDR1 LNHDA and CDR2 SQIVND (reference sequence). The CDR3 sequence is CATQTTGGLETQYF. The CDR3, as DNA: TGTGCCACCCAAACCACAGGGGGCCTCGAGACCCAGTACTTC.

At least ten counts were recorded for this clonotype. This chain uses TRBV5-6 with TRBJ2-7; 8 nucleotides line up with TRBD1. This CDR3 spans 13 amino acids. The J segment lost 5 bases and the V segment lost 3 bases, leaving 4 bases of the junction unmatched. CDR1 SGHDT and CDR2 YYEEEE come from the germline V gene. The CDR3 nucleotides read TGTGCCAGCAGCTCCATGACAGGGGACGAGCAGTACTTC. It specifies CASSSMTGDEQYF.

The table lists this clonotype with a few counts. The chain recombines TRBV7-2 with TRBJ2-3; D not certain. V was clipped by 5 bases and J by 2 bases, with 11 bases between them. CDR1 is SGHTA, CDR2 FQGNSA, per germline. CDR3 length: 14 amino acids. In nucleotides, the CDR3 is TGTGCCAGCAGCCGCAGGCGGTCCACAGATACGCAGTATTTT. Its protein is CASSRRRSTDTQYF.

The genes are TRBV5-4 and TRBJ2-5; TRBD1 is a possible D gene (7 bases). The germline V and J ends were trimmed by 4 bases and 5 bases, with 18 bases remaining between them. The CDR3 is 15 amino acids. The V gene's germline CDR1 is SGHNT and CDR2 YYREEE (reference sequence). As DNA, the CDR3 is TGTGCCAGCAGCCCTCAACAGGGGAGGAGGGAGACCCAGTACTTC. Protein: CASSPQQGRRETQYF.

This clonotype was counted many times. The genes are TRBV5-6 and TRBJ2-7; 8 nucleotides line up with TRBD1. This CDR3 region has 17 residues. The J segment lost 1 base and the V segment lost 0 bases, leaving 9 bases of the junction unmatched. Germline CDR1 reads SGHDT; CDR2 reads YYEEEE. CDR3: CASSLGSQGAMSYEQYF. The CDR3 DNA sequence: TGTGCCAGCAGCTTGGGGTCCCAGGGGGCGATGTCCTACGAGCAGTACTTC.

This clonotype was seen a few times. This chain joins TRBV7-2 and TRBJ2-3; 13 bases agree with TRBD2. This CDR3 is 16 amino acids long. V shed 3 bases, J shed 4 bases, and the junction held 4 bases outside the gene matches. Germline CDR1 and CDR2: SGHTA and FQGNSA. As DNA, the CDR3 is TGTGCCAGCAGCTTTACTAGCGGGGGGGCGTCAGATACGCAGTATTTT. Its protein product is CASSFTSGGASDTQYF.

This clonotype came up many times. The J gene is TRBJ2-5, the V gene TRBV7-2; D is perhaps TRBD1 (6 bases). Trimming removed 8 bases at V and 4 bases at J, with 20 bases between. This CDR3 region has 15 residues. Germline-derived CDR1 and CDR2 are SGHTA and FQGNSA. This chain's CDR3 is CASSGQGSTAETQYF. The DNA of the CDR3 is TGTGCCAGCTCGGGTCAGGGGAGCACGGCAGAGACCCAGTACTTC.

This rearrangement joins TRBV29-1 to TRBJ2-3; D is undetermined. CDR3 length: 13 amino acids. V gave up 2 bases and J gave up 3 bases, with 9 bases separating them. CDR1 and CDR2 from the germline V gene are SQVTM and ANQGSEA. The CDR3: CSVERARTDTQYF. The CDR3, as DNA: TGCAGCGTTGAAAGAGCCCGGACAGATACGCAGTATTTT.

This clonotype was observed at least ten times. This may be a read error: a much more frequent sequence differs by one nucleotide. The rearrangement joins TRBV29-1 to TRBJ2-7; D gene ambiguous. The CDR3 length is 12 residues. Trimming removed 2 bases from V and 1 base from J, with 6 bases in between. Germline assignment: CDR1 SQVTM and CDR2 ANQGSEA. CDR3 in DNA: TGCAGCGTTGAATGGTCGTCCTACGAGCAGTACTTC. Translation gives CSVEWSSYEQYF.

The rearrangement links TRBV3-1 to TRBJ2-1; tentatively, D is TRBD1 or TRBD2 (5 bases each). There are 15 residues in the CDR3. Germline lookup yields CDR1 LGHDT and CDR2 YNNKEL (reference sequence). The V end was cut by 8 bases, the J end by 2 bases, with 16 bases between. DNA of the CDR3: TGTGCCAGCGGATGGGACGGCCAGGCCTACAATGAGCAGTTCTTC. This codes for CASGWDGQAYNEQFF.

This clonotype has at least ten counts. The chain uses TRBV11-2 and TRBJ2-3, with TRBD1 matching over 8 bases. The CDR3 consists of 15 residues. Trimming at V came to 6 bases and at J to 1 base, leaving 6 bases not matched to a gene. Germline V gene data show CDR1 as SGHAT and CDR2 as FQNNGV. The CDR3: CASSYDRGGTDTQYF. CDR3 in DNA: TGTGCCAGCAGTTATGACAGGGGAGGCACAGATACGCAGTATTTT.

The chain has TRBV6-1 and TRBJ2-2, with D possibly TRBD2 on 5 matching bases. V lost 0 bases to trimming and J lost 6 bases, with 20 bases between them. CDR3 length: 18 residues. Germline V gene lookup returns CDR1 MNHNS and CDR2 SASEGT. The CDR3 DNA is TGTGCCAGCAGTGAAGCGAGGGTTCGTTTAGCCGAGCCCGGGGAGCTGTTTTTT. Its translation is CASSEARVRLAEPGELFF.

This clonotype was recorded a few times. The V and J genes are TRBV24-1 and TRBJ2-3, with TRBD2 identical over 11 bases. CDR3 length equals 16 residues. The junction had 6 bases not matched to a gene; V was cut back by 5 bases and J by 3 bases. Germline CDR1 and CDR2: KGHDR and SFDVKD. DNA for the CDR3: TGTGCCACCAGTGGCTATAGCGGGGGGGCAACAGATACGCAGTATTTT. This sequence encodes CATSGYSGGATDTQYF.

This clonotype came up a few times. The chain couples TRBV5-1 to TRBJ2-5; 7 nucleotides line up with TRBD2. The V gene's germline CDR1 is SGHRS and CDR2 YFSETQ. The CDR3 covers 15 residues. Trimming at V came to 6 bases and at J to 1 base, leaving 9 bases not matched to a gene. CDR3 nucleotides: TGCGCCAGCAAGGCTAGCGGTAGAATCCAAGAGACCCAGTACTTC. Protein sequence: CASKASGRIQETQYF.

This clonotype was counted a few times. The chain joins TRBV27 to TRBJ2-6; D perhaps matches TRBD2 (5 bases). CDR3 size: 15 residues. Trimming cost V 4 bases and J 0 bases, with 7 bases left between them. Per the germline V gene, CDR1 is MNHEY and CDR2 is SMNVEV (reference sequence). The CDR3 nucleotides read TGTGCCAGCAGTTGGAGGCGCTCTGGGGCCAACGTCCTGACTTTC. It codes for CASSWRRSGANVLTF.

This clonotype was observed a few times. The J gene is TRBJ2-5, the V gene TRBV7-2, with D possibly matching TRBD2 (6 bases). Germline V gene lookup returns CDR1 SGHTA and CDR2 FQGNSA. CDR3 length: 14 residues. V gave up 5 bases and J gave up 4 bases, with 14 bases separating them. This CDR3 reads CASSRDSARETQYF. CDR3 coding DNA: TGTGCCAGCAGCAGGGACTCGGCGAGAGAGACCCAGTACTTC.

Many counts were recorded for this clonotype. The chain has TRBV24-1 and TRBJ2-7, with 8 positions matching TRBD1. With V trimmed by 9 bases and J by 4 bases, 10 bases remained unmatched. In germline, CDR1 is KGHDR, CDR2 SFDVKD. There are 14 residues in the CDR3. CDR3 DNA sequence: TGTGCCACCTCGCGGGGTCAGGGGGCTTACGAGCAGTACTTC. It is translated as CATSRGQGAYEQYF.

V is TRBV7-2 and J is TRBJ1-1; D is unclear. This CDR3 has 16 residues. V gave up 4 bases and J gave up 1 base, with 16 bases separating them. Germline CDR1 and CDR2: SGHTA and FQGNSA. Written as DNA, the CDR3 is TGTGCCAGCAGCTACAGTCCGGGCCAACGGAACACTGAAGCTTTCTTT. Residues: CASSYSPGQRNTEAFF.

CDR3 DNA: TGTGCCAGCAGCTTGGGACAGGGGGCGCTCACTGAAGCTTTCTTT. Protein product: CASSLGQGALTEAFF. This rearrangement joins TRBV7-9 to TRBJ1-1; TRBD1 matches 12 bases. The CDR3 length is 15 residues. The J segment lost 4 bases and the V segment lost 3 bases, leaving 3 bases of the junction unmatched. The germline CDR1 and CDR2 sequences are SEHNR and FQNEAQ (reference sequence).

The CDR3 region is CASSLDSGAEAFF. The CDR3 DNA reads TGTGCCAGCAGCTTAGACTCGGGGGCTGAAGCTTTCTTT. The chain has TRBV7-2 and TRBJ1-1; perhaps TRBD1 as D (5 bases). CDR1 and CDR2 (germline): SGHTA, FQGNSA. V lost 1 base and J lost 6, with 9 bases in between. The CDR3 length is 13 residues.

The rearrangement joins TRBV5-1 to TRBJ2-4; 8 bases map to TRBD1. The ends lost 6 bases at V and 3 bases at J; junction bases unmatched: 8. Germline V gene data show CDR1 as SGHRS and CDR2 as YFSETQ. The CDR3 is made up of 15 amino acids. CDR3 nucleotide sequence: TGCGCCAGCAACCAGGGGGCAGGGGACAAAAACATTCAGTACTTC. As protein: CASNQGAGDKNIQYF.

J is TRBJ2-5 and V is TRBV20-1, with D possibly matching TRBD1 (6 bases). Trimming removed 5 bases from V and 11 bases from J, with 24 bases in between. This CDR3 spans 14 amino acids. Germline V CDR1 and CDR2: DFQATT, SNEGSKA (reference sequence). CDR3 sequence: CSAGPVRGVYGQYF. CDR3 DNA: TGCAGTGCTGGACCGGTCAGGGGAGTCTACGGGCAGTACTTC.

This rearrangement joins TRBV9 to TRBJ2-1, with a possible D match to TRBD1 (6 bases). CDR1 is SGDLS and CDR2 is YYNGEE in the germline V gene. Trimming shortened V by 6 bases and J by 9 bases, and 16 bases separated the two germline ends. The CDR3 has 13 residues. CDR3 loop: CASNPQGMGEQFF. DNA for the CDR3: TGTGCCAGCAATCCACAGGGTATGGGTGAGCAGTTCTTC. Complete variable domain (other parts from reference TRBV9 and TRBJ2-1): DSGVTQTPKHLITATGQRVTLRCSPRSGDLSVYWYQQSLDQGLQFLIQYYNGEERAKGNILERFSAQQFPDLHSELNLSSLELGDSALYFCASNPQGMGEQFFGPGTRLTVL.

This clonotype turned up a few times. The V gene is TRBV7-9, the J gene TRBJ1-2, with D perhaps matching TRBD1 (6 bases). V was cut by 2 bases and J by 3 bases, with 10 bases left in between. The germline V gene has CDR1 SEHNR and CDR2 FQNEAQ (reference sequence). This CDR3 contains 14 residues. CDR3 bases: TGTGCCAGCAGCTTACAGGGGTCTCACTATGGCTACACCTTC. This translates into CASSLQGSHYGYTF.

The J gene is TRBJ2-1, the V gene TRBV14, with D perhaps matching TRBD1 or TRBD2 (5 bases each). The CDR3 runs to 14 residues. Germline V gene data show CDR1 as SGHDN and CDR2 as FVKESK. Trimming took 1 base from V and 10 from J, leaving 14 bases between them. DNA for the CDR3: TGTGCCAGCAGCCAAGCGGGGCCAGCCTACGAGCAGTTCTTC. The encoded protein is CASSQAGPAYEQFF.